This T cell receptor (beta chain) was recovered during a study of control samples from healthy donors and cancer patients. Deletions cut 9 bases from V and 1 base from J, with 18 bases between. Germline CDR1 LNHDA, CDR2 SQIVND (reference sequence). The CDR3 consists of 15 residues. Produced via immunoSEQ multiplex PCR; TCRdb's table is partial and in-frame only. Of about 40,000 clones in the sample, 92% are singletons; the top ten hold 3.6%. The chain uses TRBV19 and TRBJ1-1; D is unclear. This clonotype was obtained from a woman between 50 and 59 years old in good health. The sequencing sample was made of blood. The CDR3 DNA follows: TGTGCCAGCCTTCTTCGGGCCCTCCCGAACACTGAAGCTTTCTTT. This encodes CASLLRALPNTEAFF.